The rows below give T cell receptor beta chains drawn from one sample of a study of memory B cells and T cells in multiple sclerosis. The assay was immunoSEQ multiplex PCR, and TCRdb's table has in-frame clones only and misses some. Of 25,000 to 35,000 clones listed, approximately 85% are singletons. The antigens these receptors bind are not known. Material for sequencing was PBMCs from blood kept in culture. These receptors originate from a human donor with multiple sclerosis. Both conserved end residues are part of each CDR3. D genes are given only for firm matches. The size entry is marked missing in some rows and otherwise reads once, few, many or a size class.

D gene	V gene	J gene	clone size	CDR3 protein	CDR3 DNA
TRBD1	TRBV2	TRBJ1-2	once	CASSSGTGGVLENGYTF	TGTGCCAGCAGCTCCGGGACAGGGGGGGTTTTGGAGAATGGCTACACCTTC
NA	TRBV12-1	TRBJ1-1	NA	CASSLRDRGKNTEAFF	TGTGCCAGCAGCTTAAGAGACAGGGGGAAGAACACTGAAGCTTTCTTT
NA	TRBV5-1	TRBJ1-2	NA	CASSLSPGVYGYTF	TGCGCCAGCAGCTTGAGTCCCGGGGTCTATGGCTACACCTTC
NA	TRBV7-2	TRBJ1-5	NA	CASSLDGLNQPQHF	TGTGCCAGCAGCTTAGACGGCCTCAATCAGCCCCAGCATTTT
NA	TRBV11-2	TRBJ2-1	NA	CASSLHRDNSYNEQFF	TGTGCCAGCAGCTTACACAGGGATAACTCCTACAATGAGCAGTTCTTC
NA	TRBV29-1	TRBJ2-5	NA	CSVARGQETQYF	TGCAGCGTGGCCCGGGGCCAAGAGACCCAGTACTTC
NA	TRBV11-2	TRBJ2-7	NA	CASSPTGTDYEQYF	TGTGCCAGCAGCCCAACTGGGACGGACTACGAGCAGTACTTC
NA	TRBV6-1	TRBJ2-2	NA	CAGARGAVDTGELFF	TGTGCCGGCGCCCGAGGGGCGGTGGATACCGGGGAGCTGTTTTTT
NA	TRBV5-5	TRBJ1-5	NA	CASSRWDEVYSNQPQHF	TGTGCCAGCAGCCGCTGGGATGAGGTATATAGCAATCAGCCCCAGCATTTT
TRBD1	TRBV6-5	TRBJ2-7	NA	CASSAGTGSVQYF	TGTGCCAGCAGCGCCGGGACAGGGTCGGTGCAGTACTTC
NA	TRBV5-1	TRBJ2-1	NA	CASSLGGLGTFF	TGCGCCAGCAGCTTGGGTGGGTTAGGTACGTTCTTC
TRBD2	TRBV30	TRBJ2-7	NA	CAWSVRLLAGGPYEQYF	TGTGCCTGGAGTGTACGACTCCTAGCGGGAGGCCCCTACGAGCAGTACTTC
NA	TRBV5-1	TRBJ2-1	NA	CASSLRDYEQFF	TGCGCCAGCAGCTTGCGCGACTATGAGCAGTTCTTC
NA	TRBV6-6	TRBJ2-7	NA	CASSYSIPGEQYF	TGTGCCAGCAGTTACTCGATCCCAGGAGAGCAGTACTTC
NA	TRBV15	TRBJ2-7	NA	CATSISGYEQYF	TGTGCCACCAGCATTAGCGGCTACGAGCAGTACTTC
TRBD1	TRBV4-2	TRBJ1-2	NA	CASSQPTGGLGLDYGYTF	TGTGCCAGCAGCCAGCCAACAGGGGGTCTGGGCTTGGACTATGGCTACACCTTC
NA	TRBV18	TRBJ2-3	NA	CASSPLPDTQYF	TGTGCCAGCTCACCACTCCCAGATACGCAGTATTTT
NA	TRBV6-6	TRBJ1-2	NA	CASSYSQGNYGYTF	TGTGCCAGCAGTTACAGTCAGGGGAACTATGGCTACACCTTC
TRBD1	TRBV25-1	TRBJ2-2	once	CASDRGTGELFF	TGTGCCAGCGACAGGGGCACCGGGGAGCTGTTTTTT
TRBD2	TRBV27	TRBJ2-7	NA	CASSLGLAGVEQYF	TGTGCCAGCAGTCTGGGACTAGCGGGAGTTGAGCAGTACTTC
NA	TRBV9	TRBJ2-7	NA	CASSVVPGMGYEQYF	TGTGCCAGCAGCGTAGTTCCGGGTATGGGCTACGAGCAGTACTTC
TRBD2	TRBV9	TRBJ2-3	NA	CASSRDYVDTQYF	TGTGCCAGCAGCCGGGACTATGTGGATACGCAGTATTTT
NA	TRBV7-2	TRBJ2-7	NA	CASSLSHRGANEQYF	TGTGCCAGCAGCTTATCCCACCGGGGGGCGAACGAGCAGTACTTC
TRBD1	TRBV28	TRBJ1-2	NA	CASSLYQGGANYGYTF	TGTGCCAGCAGTTTATACCAGGGGGGAGCTAACTATGGCTACACCTTC
NA	TRBV7-7	TRBJ1-2	few	CASSTGLTAISYGYTF	TGTGCCAGCAGCACCGGGCTAACGGCGATTTCCTATGGCTACACCTTC
NA	TRBV19	TRBJ2-3	NA	CASSIATAGKGLDTQYF	TGTGCCAGTAGTATAGCTACAGCAGGGAAGGGTTTAGATACGCAGTATTTT
NA	TRBV29-1	TRBJ1-1	NA	CSSNGDLNTEAFF	TGCAGCTCCAATGGGGATTTGAACACTGAAGCTTTCTTT
NA	TRBV9	TRBJ2-2	NA	CASSVVGFHAADGELFF	TGTGCCAGCAGCGTAGTCGGCTTCCACGCCGCGGACGGGGAGCTGTTTTTT
NA	TRBV5-6	TRBJ2-7	NA	CASTWGLDTFAYEQYF	TGTGCCAGCACTTGGGGGTTAGACACATTCGCCTACGAGCAGTACTTC
NA	TRBV9	TRBJ1-2	NA	CASSVGQVNYGYTF	TGTGCCAGCAGCGTAGGACAGGTAAACTATGGCTACACCTTC
NA	TRBV7-2	TRBJ1-2	NA	CASSLGGVVGNYGYTF	TGTGCCAGCAGCTTAGGTGGGGTGGTGGGGAACTATGGCTACACCTTC
TRBD2	TRBV9	TRBJ2-1	NA	CASSAPSGGSYNEQFF	TGTGCCAGCAGCGCCCCTAGCGGGGGCTCCTACAATGAGCAGTTCTTC
NA	TRBV18	TRBJ2-1	NA	CASSQMGYNEQFF	TGTGCCAGCTCCCAAATGGGATACAATGAGCAGTTCTTC